Below, one TCR beta chain is given with its context. The data are from a study of shared clonotypes between healthy human individuals. Germline V CDR1 and CDR2: ENHRY, SYGVKD. The V end was cut by 0 bases, the J end by 9 bases, with 9 bases between. The CDR3 is made up of 13 amino acids. The study enrolled healthy HIV-negative adults without recent acute infections or vaccinations as donors. 300 ng DNA, roughly 30,000 T cell genomes, went into unsorted PBMC replicate PCRs. In the authors' workflow: Junction-only immunoSEQ data arrived without quality scores, meaning filtering differed. Profiled with immunoSEQ multiplex PCR; TCRdb holds only in-frame clones, not every one. V, J and clone size were drawn from that table, and D and trimming were deduced from the DNA. This repertoire shows 450,000 to 550,000 clones, 60% to 85% found once; its top ten account for approximately 13%.

This chain uses TRBV10-3 with TRBJ2-1; D gene unclear. The material sequenced was PBMCs. The sequence was collected from a woman between 40 and 50 years old in good health. Some clones in this sample may be carry-over from other donors' samples. The CDR3 is CAISESGESEQFF. The CDR3 DNA reads TGTGCCATCAGTGAGTCTGGCGAGAGTGAGCAGTTCTTC.